This record looks at one T cell receptor beta chain sequence and its context. Its antigen is unknown. The data were produced by immunoSEQ multiplex PCR, yet TCRdb's version contains in-frame clones alone and is incomplete. The sample includes approximately 2,000,000 clones, about 90% of them seen just once. Investigators divided CD4+ cells into CD45RA+ naive and CD45RA-negative memory subsets. V gave up 3 bases and J gave up 5 bases, with 17 bases separating them. The length of the CDR3 is 16 residues. Per germline, CDR1 ENHRY and CDR2 SYGVKD. The entry originates in a study of shared clonotypes between healthy human individuals. Study background: Donors consisted of a couple of women and three men between 18 and 49.

Study observations and caveats: The diversity represented, both genetic and in exposure history, was limited by few donors. Rarefaction showed sorted-subset sequencing was incomplete despite large depth.

The clonotype comes from a young man in good health. Some clones in this sample may be carry-over from other donors' samples. The V call is TRBV10-3, the J call TRBJ1-5; perhaps TRBD1 as D (5 bases). Sequencing input: naive CD4+ T cells from PBMCs. Subset in this sample: CD45RA+ positively selected. In DNA, the CDR3 is TGTGCCATCAGTGAATGGCAGGGCCAAGATCATCAGCCCCAGCATTTT. It yields the protein CAISEWQGQDHQPQHF.